This T cell receptor (beta chain) is drawn from a study of shared clonotypes between healthy human individuals. Findings and limits, study-wide: Though the depth was large, rarefaction showed that sorted-subset sequencing was incomplete. Relative to their counterparts shared across all four donors, non-shared clonotypes exhibited diminished generation probabilities.

V lost 0 bases to trimming and J lost 6 bases; unmatched junction nucleotides: 10. The length of the CDR3 is 18 residues. When replicate PCRs were run on sorted subsets, they used 200 ng DNA, some 29,000 T cell genomes. This table comes from immunoSEQ multiplex PCR, and its TCRdb copy is limited to in-frame clones, with some not included. The table includes around 700,000 clones, around 72% detected once. Note on this clone: The target antigen is unknown.

This TCR derives from a woman in her twenties or thirties in good health. The material sequenced was memory CD4+ T cells sorted from blood. Regarding subset: CD45RA-negative fraction. The chain links TRBV23-1 to TRBJ2-1; TRBD2 agrees at 11 bases. TRBV23-1 belongs to the ORF category, with a function that is uncertain. In nucleotides, the CDR3 is TGCGCCAGCAGTCAATCGACTGCCGGGACTAGCGGCATCAATGAGCAGTTCTTC. It translates to CASSQSTAGTSGINEQFF.